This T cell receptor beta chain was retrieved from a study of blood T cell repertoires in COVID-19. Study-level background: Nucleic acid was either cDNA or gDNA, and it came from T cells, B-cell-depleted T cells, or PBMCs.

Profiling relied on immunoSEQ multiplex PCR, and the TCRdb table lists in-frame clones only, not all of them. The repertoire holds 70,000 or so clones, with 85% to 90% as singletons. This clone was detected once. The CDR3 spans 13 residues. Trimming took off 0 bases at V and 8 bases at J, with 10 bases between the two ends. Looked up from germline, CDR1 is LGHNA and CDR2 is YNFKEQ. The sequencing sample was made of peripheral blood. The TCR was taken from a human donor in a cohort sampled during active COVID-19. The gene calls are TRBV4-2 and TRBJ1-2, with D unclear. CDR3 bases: TGTGCCAGCAGCCAAGACCTGGAGGGCGGCTACACCTTC. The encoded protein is CASSQDLEGGYTF.